Listed below are T cell receptor beta chains from one sample, sequenced in a study of cytomegalovirus exposure and HLA in healthy donors. Profiled with immunoSEQ multiplex PCR; TCRdb holds only in-frame clones, not every one. The sample includes some 190,000 clones, around 80% of them seen just once. The sequencing sample was made of PBMCs. Every receptor here comes from a girl aged 5-17 years in good health and CMV-seropositive. The CDR3 runs from the conserved cysteine through the conserved F or W. The D gene is left open where the match is weak. Size values are once, few and many counts, or a class for expanded clones, and some rows have none.

size,D,V,J,length,CDR3,DNA
.,TRBD1,TRBV18,TRBJ2-5,15,CASSPQGAVRETQYF,TGTGCCAGCTCACCTCAGGGGGCGGTTCGGGAGACCCAGTACTTC
.,TRBD1,TRBV6-1,TRBJ1-3,16,CASSETAGTAGNTIYF,TGTGCCAGCAGTGAAACCGCCGGGACAGCTGGAAACACCATATATTTT
few,.,TRBV10-3,TRBJ2-7,15,CAISAWSGERYEQYF,TGTGCCATCTCAGCATGGTCCGGGGAAAGATACGAGCAGTACTTC
.,.,TRBV6-5,TRBJ1-2,13,CASTRPGIYGYTF,TGTGCCAGCACCCGCCCGGGGATCTATGGCTACACCTTC
.,.,TRBV6-1,TRBJ1-2,13,CASSELGGLWPTF,TGTGCCAGCAGTGAATTAGGGGGACTATGGCCCACCTTC
.,.,TRBV5-6,TRBJ1-5,16,CASSLAGFDSNQPQHF,TGTGCCAGCAGCTTGGCCGGTTTTGATAGCAATCAGCCCCAGCATTTT
few,.,TRBV19,TRBJ2-1,15,CASSIAGSSYNEQFF,TGTGCCAGTAGTATAGCGGGTAGCTCCTACAATGAGCAGTTCTTC
.,.,TRBV19,TRBJ1-5,11,CASSNPGPQHF,TGTGCCAGTAGTAACCCGGGGCCCCAGCATTTT
.,.,TRBV11-2,TRBJ1-3,17,CASSSQITGYSGNTIYF,TGTGCCAGCAGCTCCCAGATAACAGGTTACTCTGGAAACACCATATATTTT
.,.,TRBV13,TRBJ1-5,19,CASSSRRDWRGPSNQPQHF,TGTGCCAGCAGCTCCCGACGAGATTGGCGGGGCCCTAGCAATCAGCCCCAGCATTTT
.,TRBD2,TRBV7-9,TRBJ2-5,18,CASSPGTSGRALQETQYF,TGTGCCAGCAGCCCCGGGACTAGCGGGAGGGCTCTCCAAGAGACCCAGTACTTC
.,TRBD1,TRBV27,TRBJ1-1,16,CASSLAGGHRESEAFF,TGTGCCAGCAGTTTAGCAGGGGGACATCGAGAATCTGAAGCTTTCTTT
.,TRBD1,TRBV27,TRBJ2-1,13,CASSAQGVNEQFF,TGTGCCAGCAGTGCACAGGGGGTTAATGAGCAGTTCTTC
.,.,TRBV27,TRBJ2-1,15,CASSLFLSSYNEQFF,TGTGCCAGCAGTTTATTCCTGAGCTCCTACAATGAGCAGTTCTTC
.,.,TRBV27,TRBJ1-1,15,CASSFAVDMNTEAFF,TGTGCCAGCAGTTTCGCGGTCGATATGAACACTGAAGCTTTCTTT
.,TRBD1,TRBV6-6,TRBJ2-1,13,CASRITGAYEQFF,TGTGCCAGCAGGATTACAGGGGCCTATGAGCAGTTCTTC
.,TRBD1,TRBV5-8,TRBJ1-2,15,CASSRGTGTGYGYTF,TGTGCCAGCAGCCGGGGGACCGGGACAGGCTATGGCTACACCTTC
.,.,TRBV10-3,TRBJ2-1,15,CAITPSIFTYNEQFF,TGTGCCATCACCCCCTCGATTTTTACTTACAATGAGCAGTTCTTC
once,.,TRBV19,TRBJ2-7,17,CASSITGLAPTFYEQYF,TGTGCCAGTAGTATTACGGGGCTAGCGCCAACTTTCTACGAGCAGTACTTC
.,.,TRBV7-6,TRBJ2-5,15,CASSSKTGSQETQYF,TGTGCCAGCAGCTCGAAAACAGGGTCCCAAGAGACCCAGTACTTC
once,.,TRBV7-8,TRBJ1-2,13,CASSLRGGSGYTF,TGTGCCAGCAGCCTGAGGGGGGGTTCGGGCTACACCTTC
.,TRBD1,TRBV6-5,TRBJ1-4,14,CASSSTGANEKLFF,TGTGCCAGCAGTTCGACAGGGGCAAATGAAAAACTGTTTTTT
.,.,TRBV5-1,TRBJ2-2,14,CASSPGVFTGELFF,TGCGCCAGCAGCCCGGGAGTTTTCACCGGGGAGCTGTTTTTT
once,TRBD1,TRBV9,TRBJ1-2,14,CASSAGQGYYGYTF,TGTGCCAGCAGCGCCGGACAGGGTTACTATGGCTACACCTTC
.,.,TRBV4-1,TRBJ1-2,15,CASSQDRSENYGYTF,TGCGCCAGCAGCCAAGATAGATCCGAAAACTATGGCTACACCTTC
.,TRBD1,TRBV7-9,TRBJ1-2,15,CASSPGQGAGYGYTF,TGTGCCAGCAGCCCGGGACAGGGGGCTGGCTATGGCTACACCTTC
.,TRBD2,TRBV9,TRBJ2-7,15,CASSPRTSGSYEQYF,TGTGCCAGCAGCCCCCGGACTAGCGGCTCCTACGAGCAGTACTTC
.,TRBD1,TRBV5-1,TRBJ2-2,14,CASSLPTGTGELFF,TGCGCCAGCAGCTTACCGACAGGGACCGGGGAGCTGTTTTTT
few,.,TRBV6-4,TRBJ1-6,15,CASSDSRGGNSPLHF,TGTGCCAGCAGTGACTCAAGGGGAGGGAATTCACCCCTCCACTTT
.,.,TRBV4-3,TRBJ2-1,17,CASSQDLLSLSYNEQFF,TGCGCCAGCAGCCAAGATTTACTGTCCCTCTCCTACAATGAGCAGTTCTTC
.,.,TRBV27,TRBJ1-2,16,CASRGVIWGLSYGYTF,TGTGCCAGCAGGGGGGTCATTTGGGGGCTTTCCTATGGCTACACCTTC
.,TRBD1,TRBV4-2,TRBJ2-1,15,CASSRPGQGNNEQFF,TGTGCCAGCAGCCGCCCCGGACAGGGAAACAATGAGCAGTTCTTC
once,TRBD1,TRBV9,TRBJ1-1,16,CASSVPRTGLNTEAFF,TGTGCCAGCAGCGTACCCCGGACAGGGCTGAACACTGAAGCTTTCTTT
once,.,TRBV15,TRBJ2-5,17,CATSRGAGRLVEGTQYF,TGTGCCACCAGCAGAGGGGCGGGCAGGCTGGTGGAGGGGACCCAGTACTTC
.,.,TRBV19,TRBJ1-5,13,CASSSGRAEPQHF,TGTGCCAGTAGCTCAGGGCGTGCAGAGCCCCAGCATTTT
.,TRBD1,TRBV5-1,TRBJ1-1,14,CASSLGDRGDLTFF,TGCGCCAGCAGCTTGGGAGACAGGGGAGATCTAACTTTCTTT
.,.,TRBV7-6,TRBJ2-7,15,CASSWTASPGYEQYF,TGTGCCAGCAGCTGGACAGCGAGCCCCGGCTACGAGCAGTACTTC
.,TRBD2,TRBV25-1,TRBJ2-3,16,CASSEPGRSGTDTQYF,TGTGCCAGCAGCGAGCCCGGGAGGTCTGGCACAGATACGCAGTATTTT
.,.,TRBV5-4,TRBJ2-1,14,CASSFPRRGQEQFF,TGTGCCAGCAGCTTTCCTCGGAGGGGTCAGGAGCAGTTCTTC
.,TRBD2,TRBV5-4,TRBJ2-1,15,CASSRVLTSSNEQFF,TGTGCCAGCAGCCGTGTGTTGACTAGCAGCAATGAGCAGTTCTTC
.,.,TRBV5-6,TRBJ2-7,14,CASSADSHSYEQYF,TGTGCCAGCAGCGCAGACAGCCACTCCTACGAGCAGTACTTC
once,.,TRBV5-1,TRBJ2-7,13,CASSFRESGEQYF,TGCGCCAGCAGCTTCAGGGAATCTGGCGAGCAGTACTTC
.,.,TRBV4-1,TRBJ2-1,18,CASSPFAVPGVSYNEQFF,TGCGCCAGCAGCCCCTTTGCAGTCCCCGGAGTAAGTTACAATGAGCAGTTCTTC
.,TRBD1,TRBV5-1,TRBJ1-5,14,CASSSGQVGQPQHF,TGCGCCAGCAGCTCCGGACAGGTTGGACAGCCCCAGCATTTT
.,.,TRBV7-9,TRBJ2-1,19,CASSLEGGTTNLPYNEQFF,TGTGCCAGCAGCTTAGAAGGCGGTACTACGAATCTACCCTACAATGAGCAGTTCTTC
.,.,TRBV6-1,TRBJ1-2,13,CASRGPENYGYTF,TGTGCCAGCAGGGGGCCGGAAAACTATGGCTACACCTTC
.,TRBD1,TRBV10-3,TRBJ1-2,16,CAIRSPGQGANYGYTF,TGTGCCATCAGATCGCCGGGACAGGGGGCAAACTATGGCTACACCTTC
.,TRBD1,TRBV6-1,TRBJ1-2,13,CASTGQGNYGYTF,TGTGCCAGCACCGGACAGGGAAACTATGGCTACACCTTC
.,.,TRBV2,TRBJ2-7,14,CASRPWTTTGEQYF,TGTGCCAGCAGACCCTGGACTACTACAGGCGAGCAGTACTTC
.,TRBD1,TRBV6-6,TRBJ2-7,14,CASRIGTGHREQYF,TGTGCCAGTCGGATCGGGACAGGGCACAGAGAGCAGTACTTC